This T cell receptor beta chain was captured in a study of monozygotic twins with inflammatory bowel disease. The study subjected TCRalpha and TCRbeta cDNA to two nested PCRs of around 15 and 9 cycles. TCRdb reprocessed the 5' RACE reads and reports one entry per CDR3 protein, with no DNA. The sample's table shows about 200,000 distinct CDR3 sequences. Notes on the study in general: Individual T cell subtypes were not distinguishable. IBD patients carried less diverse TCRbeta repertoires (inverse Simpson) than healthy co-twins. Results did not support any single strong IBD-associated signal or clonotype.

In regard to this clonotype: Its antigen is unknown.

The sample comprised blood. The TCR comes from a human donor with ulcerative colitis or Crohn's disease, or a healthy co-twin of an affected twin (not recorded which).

The CDR3 is CASRPSGNQPQHF. The chain couples TRBV12-3 or TRBV12-4 to TRBJ1-5. This CDR3 comprises 13 residues.